A selection of T cell receptor beta chains follows, all from one sample in a study of blood T cell repertoires in COVID-19. TCRdb keeps only in-frame clones here, not all; method: immunoSEQ multiplex PCR. The table has 100,000 to 150,000 clones, less than 90% seen once. Sequencing was performed on peripheral blood. The receptors stem from a man aged 65-85 years with acute or convalescent COVID-19. The CDR3 runs from the conserved cysteine through the conserved F or W. A D gene is named only where the DNA matches it firmly. Only part of the rows carry a size: once, few, many, or a class if the clone is expanded.

J gene,D gene,CDR3 length,V gene,clone size,CDR3 DNA,CDR3 protein
TRBJ1-3,.,16,TRBV7-2,.,TGTGCCAGCAGCTTGGCCAGGGACTCGAGCGGAAACACCATATATTTT,CASSLARDSSGNTIYF
TRBJ2-3,TRBD1,14,TRBV7-9,.,TGTGCCAGTCAGACGGACAGGAGGACAGATACGCAGTATTTT,CASQTDRRTDTQYF
TRBJ1-5,.,19,TRBV10-1,.,TGCGCCAGCCGATTCCGTGGCTCGTTGAGGGCCTATAGCAATCAGCCCCAGCATTTT,CASRFRGSLRAYSNQPQHF
TRBJ1-5,.,16,TRBV12-5,many,TGTGCTAGTGGTTTGAATCTTGGCAGTAGCAATCAGCCCCAGCATTTT,CASGLNLGSSNQPQHF
TRBJ1-6,.,12,TRBV28,.,TGTGCCAGCAGTTCCCCCATTCCACCCCTCCACTTT,CASSSPIPPLHF
TRBJ2-5,.,11,TRBV20-1,.,TGCAGTGCTCCGGAGGTAGAGACCCAGTACTTC,CSAPEVETQYF
TRBJ1-5,.,13,TRBV3-1/TRBV3-2,.,TGTGCCAGCAGCCAAGATAGGATCGGGGCCCAGCATTTT,CASSQDRIGAQHF
TRBJ1-2,TRBD1,15,TRBV7-2,.,TGTGCCAGCAGCCCATCGACAGGGGGGGACTATGGCTACACCTTC,CASSPSTGGDYGYTF
TRBJ2-3,TRBD1,15,TRBV28,few,TGTGCCAGCAGTTTAGGACAGGGAGACACAGATACGCAGTATTTT,CASSLGQGDTDTQYF
TRBJ1-2,.,15,TRBV6-5,once,TGTGCCAGCAGTTACACCCTCGGGAGGTCGTATGGCTACACCTTC,CASSYTLGRSYGYTF
TRBJ1-2,TRBD1,17,TRBV25-1,.,TGTGCCAGGACCGGGGGAGCGGGGGGACAGGGGTTAAAGGGCTACACCTTC,CARTGGAGGQGLKGYTF
TRBJ1-1,.,12,TRBV11-3,.,TGTGCCAGCAGCAATCAGGGTGACGAAGCTTTCTTT,CASSNQGDEAFF
TRBJ2-1,TRBD2,15,TRBV6-5,.,TGTGCCAGCAGACGACTAGCGGGGGACTACAATGAGCAGTTCTTC,CASRRLAGDYNEQFF
TRBJ1-2,TRBD1,14,TRBV5-1,.,TGCGCCAGCAGCCCCGGGACAGGGTACGACGGCTACACCTTC,CASSPGTGYDGYTF
TRBJ1-2,TRBD1,15,TRBV10-3,once,TGTGCCATCAGTGAGCTGCAGGGGGTATACTATGGCTACACCTTC,CAISELQGVYYGYTF
TRBJ2-1,.,13,TRBV19,.,TGTGCCAGTAGTACAGACGCCGGCAATGAGCAGTTCTTC,CASSTDAGNEQFF
TRBJ1-3,TRBD1,14,TRBV9,few,TGTGCCAGCAGCGGAACAGGGGGGGGAGGCACCATATATTTT,CASSGTGGGGTIYF
TRBJ1-2,TRBD1,14,TRBV6-5,few,TGTGCCAGCAGTTACTGGCCGGGACAGTATGGCTACACCTTC,CASSYWPGQYGYTF
TRBJ1-6,.,13,TRBV3-1/TRBV3-2,.,TGTGCCAGCAGCTTTGGACAGCAATCACCCCTCCACTTT,CASSFGQQSPLHF
TRBJ1-4,TRBD1,13,TRBV12-3/TRBV12-4,.,TGTGCCAGCAGGCCGACAGGGATCTTAAAACTGTTTTTT,CASRPTGILKLFF
TRBJ1-1,.,15,TRBV10-3,.,TGTGCCATCAGTGAGATGGAGGGGAAGAGCACTGAAGCTTTCTTT,CAISEMEGKSTEAFF
TRBJ1-1,.,12,TRBV6-5,.,TGTGCCAGTACCGGGGGGAGCACTGAAGCTTTCTTT,CASTGGSTEAFF
TRBJ2-7,TRBD2,15,TRBV15,.,TGTGCCACCAGCAGAGTTGCAGGGAGGGGCTCCGAGCAGTACTTC,CATSRVAGRGSEQYF
TRBJ2-1,TRBD1,15,TRBV5-4,.,TGTGCCAGCAGCCGACAGGGTAGGTCCTACAATGAGCAGTTCTTC,CASSRQGRSYNEQFF
TRBJ2-7,.,15,TRBV18,.,TGTGCCAGCTCCCGCACGACAGGAGGTTTTGGCGAGCAGTACTTC,CASSRTTGGFGEQYF
TRBJ2-1,.,14,TRBV18,.,TGTGCCAGCTCACCACAGGGGTTGGGCAATGAGCAGTTCTTC,CASSPQGLGNEQFF
TRBJ2-3,TRBD2,14,TRBV10-3,.,TGTGCCACCACGACTAGCGGGGGGGCTGGTACGCAGTATTTT,CATTTSGGAGTQYF
TRBJ1-4,.,13,TRBV2,.,TGTGCCAGCAAGCAGGGGTTGGGCGGAAAACTGTTTTTT,CASKQGLGGKLFF
TRBJ1-2,TRBD1,15,TRBV5-6,.,TGTGCCAGCAGCTCACCGGGGCAGGGGGCGGTTGGCTACACCTTC,CASSSPGQGAVGYTF
TRBJ2-1,TRBD2,18,TRBV3-1/TRBV3-2,.,TGTGCCAGCAGCCAAGAGAAAAGGGCGGGGGGGCCCTACAATGAGCAGTTCTTC,CASSQEKRAGGPYNEQFF
TRBJ2-5,.,13,TRBV7-9,.,TGTGCCAGCAGTAAGCGCGCCTCGGAGACCCAGTACTTC,CASSKRASETQYF
TRBJ1-5,.,13,TRBV5-1,.,TGCGCCAGCAGCCCCGACACTGGTCAGCCCCAGCATTTT,CASSPDTGQPQHF
TRBJ1-6,.,17,TRBV6-1,once,TGTGCCAGCAGTGAAGTCATACAAAGGAGCTATAATTCACCCCTCCACTTT,CASSEVIQRSYNSPLHF
TRBJ1-2,TRBD1,14,TRBV2,.,TGTGCCAGCAGTGTCGGACAGGGTAAGAGTGGCTACACCTTC,CASSVGQGKSGYTF
TRBJ1-6,TRBD1,14,TRBV19,.,TGTGCCAGTAGTGTGACAGGGGAAGACTCACCCCTCCACTTT,CASSVTGEDSPLHF
TRBJ1-5,TRBD1,15,TRBV19,.,TGTGCCAGTAGTGCCATACAGGGGGGAAATCAGCCCCAGCATTTT,CASSAIQGGNQPQHF
TRBJ2-7,.,15,TRBV7-3,.,TGTGCCAGCAGCTTAATGGTTGGCAGGGACTACGAGCAGTACTTC,CASSLMVGRDYEQYF
TRBJ2-7,.,14,TRBV28,.,TGTGCCAGCAGCCCCAGCGGGGACACCTACGAGCAGTACTTC,CASSPSGDTYEQYF
TRBJ1-3,TRBD1,13,TRBV12-3/TRBV12-4,.,TGTGCCAGCAGCCGCGACAGGGCCAACACCATATATTTT,CASSRDRANTIYF
TRBJ1-3,TRBD1,16,TRBV9,.,TGTGCCAGCAGCCAAAGCTCCAGGGACAGGGGAAACACCATATATTTT,CASSQSSRDRGNTIYF
TRBJ1-2,.,10,TRBV20-1,.,TGCAGTGCCCGTGTGGAGGGCTACACCTTC,CSARVEGYTF
TRBJ2-3,.,14,TRBV10-3,.,TGTGCCATCAGAACTAGCTCTAGCACAGATACGCAGTATTTT,CAIRTSSSTDTQYF
TRBJ2-3,TRBD1,14,TRBV30,.,TGTGCCTGGAACCTAGGACAGGGAGAAGATACGCAGTATTTT,CAWNLGQGEDTQYF
TRBJ1-6,.,15,TRBV6-1,few,TGTGCCAGCAGTGAGATCGGGGTAATCGGCTCACCCCTCCACTTT,CASSEIGVIGSPLHF
TRBJ1-6,.,13,TRBV2,.,TGTGCCAGCAGTGAGAATCAGGGCAGGGTTCCCCACTTT,CASSENQGRVPHF
TRBJ2-5,TRBD1,16,TRBV5-5,.,TGTGCCAGCAGCTTCGGGACAGGGGGGTATGTCGAGACCCAGTACTTC,CASSFGTGGYVETQYF
TRBJ1-6,TRBD1,16,TRBV6-5,.,TGTGCCAGCAGTTACGGTCCCCAACAGGGGAATTCACCCCTCCACTTT,CASSYGPQQGNSPLHF
TRBJ2-1,TRBD1,16,TRBV6-6,.,TGTGCCAGCAGTTACTCATGGGACAGGGCATCCCATGAGCAGTTCTTC,CASSYSWDRASHEQFF
TRBJ1-3,.,15,TRBV15,.,TGTGCCACCAGCAGAGGCAGGGGCACTGGAAACACCATATATTTT,CATSRGRGTGNTIYF
TRBJ2-1,TRBD2,16,TRBV12-5,.,TGTGCTAGTGGGCGGACTAGCGGGGGCCCCTACAATGAGCAGTTCTTC,CASGRTSGGPYNEQFF
TRBJ2-3,TRBD2,15,TRBV6-5,.,TGTGCCAGCCGGGCGGGGGGACTGGGCACAGATACGCAGTATTTT,CASRAGGLGTDTQYF
TRBJ2-7,.,12,TRBV13,.,TGTGCCAGCAGCCCGGGATCCTACGAGCAGTACTTC,CASSPGSYEQYF
TRBJ2-3,TRBD1,15,TRBV5-4,.,TGTGCCAGCAGCTCGGACAGGGTAAGGACAGATACGCAGTATTTT,CASSSDRVRTDTQYF
TRBJ1-3,TRBD1,16,TRBV19,.,TGTGCCAGTAGTAACCCCCCAGGGGGCATTGGAAACACCATATATTTT,CASSNPPGGIGNTIYF
TRBJ1-1,.,13,TRBV3-1/TRBV3-2,.,TGTGCCAGCAGCCGAACTACGAACACTGAAGCTTTCTTT,CASSRTTNTEAFF